Here is one T cell receptor beta chain with its context. The antigen this receptor binds is unknown. Base qualities are missing; no much larger clone stands one base away. This entry belongs to a study of shared clonotypes between healthy human individuals (dated by TCRdb to about 2020). Describing the broader study: A few men and a couple of women, aged 18 to 49 years, made up the cohort. Each donor's leukapheresis produced roughly between about 0.85 and 10 billion PBMCs. To increase sequencing depth and limit assay-specific biases, different laboratories used diverse techniques to prepare libraries and sequence TCR repertoires. To estimate repertoire size and how much clonotype sharing occurs between individuals, the study deeply sequenced the blood TCR repertoires of a handful of healthy adults. Per donor, three plates each were used for CD4 naive and CD4 memory, two for CD8 naive, and one for CD8 memory.

The germline V gene yields MDHEN for CDR1 and SYDVKM for CDR2. From cysteine to phenylalanine, the CDR3 is 12 amino acids long. Here the CDR3 DNA is all that survives: 36 bases in frame from base 1. The V and J ends are trimmed by 8 bases and 12 bases, leaving 20 bases between them. The donors were healthy, HIV-negative adults with no recently reported acute infections or vaccinations. All donors were Caucasian adults living in Nashville, Tennessee, USA. Magnetic negative selection was used to enrich CD4+ T cells, after which naive cells were positively selected on CD45RA and the negative fraction became the memory subset. After blood collection by leukapheresis, PBMCs were isolated using Ficoll-Histopaque density gradient centrifugation and then cryopreserved in the vapor phase of liquid nitrogen. Analytical flow cytometry was used to check the purity and quantity of each magnetically sorted T cell population. Genomic DNA was isolated from each sorted fraction and quantified by UV absorbance on a Nanodrop 2000c.

General study outcomes and caveats: Because the study included only a small number of donors, the genetic and exposure-history diversity represented was limited. Pairwise subsampling indicated that sequencing depth was expected to affect the degree of clonotype sharing among donors. Compared with non-shared clonotypes, the clonotypes found in all four sorted-subset donors had higher generation probabilities. Even with the large sequencing depth, rarefaction of the sorted-subset datasets indicated that sequencing was incomplete. When a handful of donors were compared, the shared fraction of clonotypes was around 4.6% for naive CD4, around 3.5% for naive CD8, roughly 2.5% for memory CD4, and about 0.36% for memory CD8. Sampling was limited to blood, and TCR repertoires in tissue likely differ from TCR repertoires in blood. Larger estimated clonotype richness was generally found for naive subsets than for memory subsets.

Using the deep immunoSEQ assay, TCR CDR3 regions were amplified from genomic DNA by multiplex PCR. Extracted genomic DNA from each cell subset was distributed evenly across all wells of several immunoSEQ 96-well plates, and each plate was treated as a replicate. For sorted subsets, approximately 190 ng genomic DNA, equal to some 28,000 T cell genomes, was loaded into each replicate PCR. Purified libraries were quantified with a Qubit 3.0 fluorometer, sized on a Bioanalyzer 2100, and re-quantified with the KAPA Library Quantification kit. Every immunoSEQ 96-well plate was sequenced on a dedicated single-read 150-cycle Illumina NextSeq 550 flow cell. The paper's processing steps were these. Because the immunoSEQ output included only junctional sequences and no quality scores, the filtering could not be the same as the filtering used for full-length reads. To assign V/J genes and CDR3, sequences were annotated against IMGT germline references using PyIR, a Python wrapper for IgBLAST v1.9. Reads were removed for weak V/J assignments (E-value above 1e-6), missing CDR3, stop codons, out-of-frame junctions, or ambiguous translated residues. V3J clonotypes were defined by identical inferred V gene, J gene, and CDR3 amino acid sequence. The percentage overlap between two repertoires was calculated by dividing the number of shared unique clonotypes by the size of the smaller repertoire. Three approaches were used to assess repertoire richness: RTK rarefaction, the Chao1 estimator, and Recon v2.1 estimates of unobserved clonotypes. For all TCRbeta clonotypes obtained by the gDNA method from a few donors, generation probabilities were computed with OLGA. Here the immuneACCESS table is served through TCRdb, limited to in-frame sequences with V and J called. Missing clones are a known gap in these copies; in checked studies unresolved V genes cover under half, and the rest lacks a known reason. V, J and clone size are those of that table, while D and trimming were read from the DNA. The sample includes approximately 1.4 million clones, with approximately 98% observed a single time. The ten top clones hold approximately 0.44% of the sample.

Sequenced input: naive CD4+ T cells sorted from blood. In light of the paper, this sample's cell subset or site label describes: CD45RA+ positively selected. The clonotype was recovered from a man between 25 and 39 years old in good health. Recombination joined TRBV28 with TRBJ2-7; the D segment could be TRBD2, given 5 matching bases. The sequenced DNA is TGTGCCAGCGGCCGCCCTGAGGGCCTTTGGTACTTC. It specifies CASGRPEGLWYF.